This TCR beta chain was profiled in a study of patients and donors after allogeneic stem cell transplantation. With regard to this clonotype: The junction departs from the called germline gene at one end, perhaps through a read error.

The CDR3 is 15 amino acids. TCRdb itself ran the RT-PCR reads through MiXCR, one entry per CDR3 protein. The table shows tens of thousands of distinct CDR3 sequences, with about two fifths occurring only once. This clonotype originated in a human donor who was either an allogeneic HSCT recipient or a stem cell or donor lymphocyte infusion donor (not recorded which). It is not recorded whose cells these are; they may come from a transplant donor. The genes are TRBV12-3 or TRBV12-4 and TRBJ1-2; tentatively, D is TRBD1 (5 bases). What was sequenced was blood, either unsorted or a sorted T cell fraction (not recorded which). CDR3 sequence: CASSQAWGVNDGYTF. DNA for the CDR3: TGTGCCAGCAGCCAGGCGTGGGGGGTTAACGATGGCTACACCTTC.